Listed below are T cell receptor beta chains from one sample, sequenced in a study of tumor-infiltrating lymphocytes in localized non-small cell lung cancer. Clones were read by immunoSEQ multiplex PCR, and TCRdb kept only the in-frame ones, dropping some. Of about 21,000 clones listed, around 80% were seen once; the top ten hold 3% to 3.5%. The sequencing input was lung tumor tissue. The source is a human donor with non-small cell lung cancer. The CDR3 runs from the conserved cysteine through the conserved F or W. D genes are given only for firm matches. Only some rows state a clone size, as once, few, many or a class for expanded clones.

length,size,V,D,J,DNA,CDR3
13,NA,TRBV7-8,NA,TRBJ1-1,TGTGCCAGCAGCCCACCCCAGGGGTTCTCTGCTTTCTTT,CASSPPQGFSAFF
14,NA,TRBV5-1,NA,TRBJ2-3,TGCGCCAGCAGCTTTCAGGAGCTCGTGGGTACGCAGTATTTT,CASSFQELVGTQYF
12,NA,TRBV5-1,NA,TRBJ1-2,TGCGCCAGCAGCCTCCTCGATCAGGGCTACACCTTC,CASSLLDQGYTF
14,medium-sized,TRBV7-2,NA,TRBJ2-1,TGTGCCAGCAGCTTAGTATGGCGCAACAATGAGCAGTTCTTC,CASSLVWRNNEQFF
13,NA,TRBV30,TRBD1,TRBJ1-1,TGTGCCTGGAGTGGTCAGGGGGCGCTTCAAGCTTTCTTT,CAWSGQGALQAFF
17,NA,TRBV29-1,NA,TRBJ2-3,TGCAGCGGGGTAGCCTACTTAGACAATACTTACACAGATACGCAGTATTTT,CSGVAYLDNTYTDTQYF
16,NA,TRBV5-8,NA,TRBJ2-5,TGTGCCAGCAGCTCCCCTAACTCATACGAATGGAAGACCCAGTACTTC,CASSSPNSYEWKTQYF
12,NA,TRBV30,TRBD1,TRBJ2-7,TGTGCCTGGACCCGACAGGGGGGGGAGCAGTACTTC,CAWTRQGGEQYF
17,NA,TRBV18,TRBD2,TRBJ2-5,TGTGCCAGCTCTTCGGGACTAGCGGCATCGAAGGGGGAGACCCAGTACTTC,CASSSGLAASKGETQYF
14,NA,TRBV7-2,NA,TRBJ2-2,TGTGCCAGCAGCCTCTTGGGGGTTACCGGGGAGCTGTTTTTT,CASSLLGVTGELFF
16,NA,TRBV4-1,NA,TRBJ1-3,TGCGCCAGCAGCCAAGGGGCCATCTTCTCTGGAAACACCATATATTTT,CASSQGAIFSGNTIYF
16,NA,TRBV5-1,TRBD1,TRBJ2-7,TGCGCCAGCAGCTGGGAGGGACAGGGCGGAGTCTACGAGCAGTACTTC,CASSWEGQGGVYEQYF
15,NA,TRBV6-5,NA,TRBJ1-1,TGTGCCAGCAGTTATGGAGGGAGAAGTCGCACTGAAGCTTTCTTT,CASSYGGRSRTEAFF
16,NA,TRBV15,NA,TRBJ1-4,TGTGCCACCAGCAGAGATGCAGCCACAAAGGGGGAAAAACTGTTTTTT,CATSRDAATKGEKLFF